This record concerns one TCR beta chain sequence. The germline gives CDR1 SNHLY, CDR2 FYNNEI. CDR3 size: 14 residues. V dropped 5 bases and J dropped 4; count of bases not matched to a gene: 6. This record comes from a study of blood T cell repertoires in COVID-19. Study summary: Sites across the United States, Italy and Spain contributed samples from acute and convalescent COVID-19.

The table came from immunoSEQ multiplex PCR; TCRdb's copy has only in-frame clones and leaves some out. The sample shows 130,000 to 150,000 clones, about 86% of them seen only once. The receptor was derived from a man in his fifties who had recovered from COVID-19. Source material: PBMCs or T cells enriched from blood (not recorded which). This rearrangement joins TRBV2 to TRBJ2-5, with 8 bases lining up with TRBD2. The CDR3 DNA follows: TGTGCCAGCAGTCCCGGGACTAGATCAGAGACCCAGTACTTC. Translating it yields CASSPGTRSETQYF.